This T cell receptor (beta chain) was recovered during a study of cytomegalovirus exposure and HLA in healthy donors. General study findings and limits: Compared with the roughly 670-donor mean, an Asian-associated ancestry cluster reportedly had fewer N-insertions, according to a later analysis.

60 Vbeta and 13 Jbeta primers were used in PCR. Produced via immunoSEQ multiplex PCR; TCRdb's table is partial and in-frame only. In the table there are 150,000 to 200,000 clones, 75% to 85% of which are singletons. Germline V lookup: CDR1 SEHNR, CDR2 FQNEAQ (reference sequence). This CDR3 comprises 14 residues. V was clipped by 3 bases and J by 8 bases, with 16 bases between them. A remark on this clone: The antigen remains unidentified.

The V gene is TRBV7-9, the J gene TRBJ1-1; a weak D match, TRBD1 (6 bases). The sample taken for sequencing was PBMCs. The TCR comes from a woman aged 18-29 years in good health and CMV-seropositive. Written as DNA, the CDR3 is TGTGCCAGCAGCTTGGACAGAATGAGGGTAGAAGCTTTCTTT. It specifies CASSLDRMRVEAFF.